Following are 21 T cell receptor beta chains from one sample sequenced in a study of T cells in Graves' hyperthyroidism and ophthalmopathy (dated by TCRdb to about 2019). Receptors were amplified or captured by multiplex PCR. TCRdb shows the sequencer as Illumina HiSeq 2000. The TCR beta CDR3 regions were amplified from RNA transcripts. The first round of RT-PCR for the TCR CDR3 was performed with the HTBI primer set and the Qiagen OneStep RT-PCR kit. Clones were called with MiXCR by TCRdb after fastp trimmed the public reads at Q25, and only in-frame beta chains were retained. Identical CDR3 protein sequences are pooled into one entry, listed with their most common genes and DNA. The sample table holds approximately 600,000 distinct CDR3 sequences, of which roughly 14% were seen once. The ten most abundant clones make up around 4.5% of the sample. Material for sequencing was blood. These receptors all come from a woman between 40 and 50 years old with Graves' ophthalmopathy.

This clonotype was picked up a small number of times. This chain links TRBV6-2 or TRBV6-3 with TRBJ1-5; a possible D gene is TRBD1 (5 bases). The CDR3 is 14 residues long. The germline V and J ends were trimmed by 9 bases and 7 bases, with 19 bases remaining between them. Per germline, CDR1 MNHEY and CDR2 SVGEGT. The CDR3 sequence: CASTSSGTGQPQHF. The DNA of the CDR3 is TGTGCCAGTACATCCTCAGGGACTGGACAGCCCCAGCATTTT.

Many counts were recorded for this clonotype. The chain couples TRBV27 to TRBJ1-1; 7 bases agree with TRBD1. The junction had 10 bases not matched to a gene; V was cut back by 6 bases and J by 3 bases. The CDR3 runs to 15 residues. In germline, CDR1 is MNHEY, CDR2 SMNVEV (reference sequence). CDR3 DNA sequence: TGTGCCAGCAGGAGGGACAGCTCTAGGGACACTGAAGCTTTCTTT. Its translation: CASRRDSSRDTEAFF.

This clonotype was picked up many times. The V and J genes are TRBV11-2 and TRBJ2-7, with 13 positions matching TRBD2. This CDR3 region has 17 residues. The V gene's germline CDR1 is SGHAT and CDR2 FQNNGV. V shed 6 bases and J 5 bases; nucleotides not matched to a gene: 13. DNA for the CDR3: TGTGCCAGCAGTTATGATGGACTAGCGGGAGAAATGAACGAGCAGTACTTC. It is translated as CASSYDGLAGEMNEQYF. The complete variable domain, with remaining parts taken from reference TRBV11-2 and TRBJ2-7, reads EAGVAQSPRYKIIEKRQSVAFWCNPISGHATLYWYQQILGQGPKLLIQFQNNGVVDDSQLPKDRFSAERLKGVDSTLKIQPAKLEDSAVYLCASSYDGLAGEMNEQYFGPGTRLTVT.

This clonotype was counted between two and nine times. The CDR3 DNA reads TGTGCCAGCAGCTCAAGGACTAGCGGTGCTACCGGGGAGCTGTTTTTT. It is translated as CASSSRTSGATGELFF. The chain carries TRBV7-8 and TRBJ2-2; 10 positions agree with TRBD2. Germline trimming cut 4 bases from V and 5 bases from J; bases unmatched to any gene: 7. The CDR3 sequence is 16 residues long. The germline V gene encodes CDR1 SGHVS and CDR2 FQNEAQ.

This clonotype was detected a few times. V usage is TRBV12-3 or TRBV12-4 and J usage is TRBJ2-6; tentative D call: TRBD1 (6 bases). The CDR3 totals 16 residues. V was pared by 6 bases and J by 2 bases, with 14 bases between. The CDR3 loop reads CASSARTVPGANVLTF. CDR3 nucleotide sequence: TGTGCCAGCAGCGCTAGGACAGTCCCTGGGGCCAACGTCCTGACTTTC.

This clonotype was recorded a few times. The gene calls are TRBV2 and TRBJ1-1; D perhaps matches TRBD1 (6 bases). CDR3 length equals 14 residues. Germline CDR1 reads SNHLY; CDR2 reads FYNNEI. Deletions cut 6 bases from V and 1 base from J, with 12 bases between. The CDR3 loop reads CASRKGQTNTEAFF. CDR3 DNA: TGTGCCAGCAGAAAAGGACAGACGAACACTGAAGCTTTCTTT. Using reference TRBV2 and TRBJ1-1 for the parts outside the CDR3, the full variable domain is EPEVTQTPSHQVTQMGQEVILRCVPISNHLYFYWYRQILGQKVEFLVSFYNNEISEKSEIFDDQFSVERPDGSNFTLKIRSTKLEDSAMYFCASRKGQTNTEAFFGQGTRLTVV.

This clonotype was seen repeatedly, ten times or more. CDR3 protein: CASSLEGPYGYTF. The CDR3, as DNA: TGTGCCAGCAGTCTCGAGGGACCTTATGGCTACACCTTC. The V gene is TRBV12-3 or TRBV12-4, the J gene TRBJ1-2; D is perhaps TRBD1 (5 bases). This CDR3 spans 13 amino acids. The V gene lost 5 bases and the J gene lost 5 bases, with 12 bases spanning the gap.

The chain is built from TRBV6-1 and TRBJ1-5; TRBD1 might be the D (5 bases). The CDR3 extends over 16 amino acids. V dropped 6 bases and J dropped 2 bases, with 17 bases sitting between them. Germline V gene lookup returns CDR1 MNHNS and CDR2 SASEGT. CDR3 residues: CASRRDGGMGNQPQHF. CDR3 bases: TGTGCCAGCAGGCGGGACGGCGGTATGGGCAATCAGCCCCAGCATTTT.

This clonotype was picked up a small number of times. The chain recombines TRBV4-1 with TRBJ1-1; D unresolved. Looked up from germline, CDR1 is MGHRA and CDR2 is YSYEKL. V lost 2 bases to trimming and J lost 6 bases, with 7 bases between them. The CDR3 has 12 residues. CDR3 sequence (DNA): TGCGCCAGCAGCCAATCGGGCCCTGAAGCTTTCTTT. This gives the protein CASSQSGPEAFF.

This chain links TRBV5-1 with TRBJ2-3; TRBD2 might be the D (6 bases). The CDR3 totals 17 residues. Trimming shortened V by 0 bases and J by 1 base, and 15 bases separated the two germline ends. In germline, CDR1 is SGHRS, CDR2 YFSETQ. CDR3 nucleotide sequence: TGCGCCAGCAGCTTGGGCCCGGGAGTTAGCGGCACAGATACGCAGTATTTT. Amino acids: CASSLGPGVSGTDTQYF.

The V call is TRBV20-1, the J call TRBJ2-7; 10 positions match TRBD2. CDR3 length: 14 amino acids. The trim removed 5 bases at V and 5 bases at J, leaving 9 bases unmatched. CDR1 and CDR2 (germline): DFQATT, SNEGSKA (reference sequence). As DNA, the CDR3 is TGCAGTGCTCCGAGACTAGCGGGTTTGAACGAGCAGTACTTC. Translated, it gives CSAPRLAGLNEQYF.

This clonotype was picked up many times. V gene TRBV28 combines with J gene TRBJ1-5; the D is unclear. The CDR3 is made up of 11 amino acids. CDR1 and CDR2 from the germline V gene are MDHEN and SYDVKM. The V and J ends lost 8 bases and 1 base respectively, with 3 bases between them. CDR3 protein: CASGSNQPQHF. The CDR3 region has the DNA TGTGCCAGCGGCAGCAATCAGCCCCAGCATTTT.

This clonotype showed up many times. V gene TRBV25-1 combines with J gene TRBJ2-5, with a tentative D call TRBD1 (6 bases). The CDR3 consists of 15 residues. Looked up from germline, CDR1 is MGHDK and CDR2 is SYGVNS. Trimming stripped 4 bases from V and 2 bases from J, with 14 bases between. In nucleotides, the CDR3 is TGTGCCAGCAGTGCCTTACAGGGACGGCAAGAGACCCAGTACTTC. Translation: CASSALQGRQETQYF.

This clonotype has a count of ten or more. The J gene is TRBJ1-2, the V gene TRBV6-5, with D perhaps TRBD1 (6 bases). V was trimmed by 1 base and J by 8 bases, leaving 14 bases between them. Per germline, CDR1 MNHEY and CDR2 SVGAGI. This CDR3 is 14 amino acids long. For the CDR3, the DNA is TGTGCCAGCAGTTACTTGCTTGGGGGCGAAGGCTACACCTTC. This translates into CASSYLLGGEGYTF.

Ten or more counts support this clonotype. The gene calls are TRBV20-1 and TRBJ1-1, with D possibly TRBD1 on 5 matching bases. This CDR3 has 11 residues. Germline values: CDR1 DFQATT, CDR2 SNEGSKA (reference sequence). Between the trimmed V and J ends, which lost 7 bases and 1 base, there was a span of 7 bases. CDR3 sequence: CSVQGNTEAFF. The CDR3 nucleotides read TGCAGTGTGCAGGGGAACACTGAAGCTTTCTTT.

Many counts were recorded for this clonotype. The J gene is TRBJ2-7, the V gene TRBV5-8; possible D gene TRBD1, 5 bases. This CDR3 contains 13 residues. Trimming removed 3 bases from V and 4 bases from J, with 11 bases in between. Germline V lookup: CDR1 SGHTS, CDR2 YDEGEE. The CDR3 DNA is TGTGCCAGCAGCTCAAGACAGACATACGAGCAGTACTTC. Translation: CASSSRQTYEQYF.

This clonotype occurred many times. This chain connects TRBV7-9 to TRBJ2-7; D gene unclear. CDR1 is SEHNR, CDR2 FQNEAQ, per germline (reference sequence). The CDR3 loop spans 11 amino acids. V was trimmed by 4 bases and J by 5 bases, leaving 6 bases between them. The CDR3 DNA reads TGTGCCAGCAGCTCTGTCCACGAGCAGTACTTC. This codes for CASSSVHEQYF.

This clonotype was found many times. This chain uses TRBV7-2 with TRBJ2-7, with a tentative D call TRBD1 (6 bases). Germline lookup yields CDR1 SGHTA and CDR2 FQGNSA. The CDR3 runs to 15 residues. V was clipped by 1 base and J by 0 bases, with 10 bases between them. The CDR3 spells CASSLGGLPSYEQYF. CDR3 bases: TGTGCCAGCAGCTTAGGGGGGCTGCCCTCCTACGAGCAGTACTTC.

This clonotype appeared many times. The chain links TRBV20-1 to TRBJ2-2; D gene uncertain. Germline V lookup: CDR1 DFQATT, CDR2 SNEGSKA (reference sequence). The CDR3 consists of 15 residues. V lost 1 base and J lost 6, with 15 bases in between. CDR3 bases: TGCAGTGCTAGAGTTGACTCATTAAGGGCCGGGGAGCTGTTTTTT. Protein product: CSARVDSLRAGELFF.

This clonotype appeared many times. This rearrangement joins TRBV11-2 to TRBJ1-1; D gene unclear. The CDR3 spans 14 residues. V was shortened by 2 bases and J by 3 bases, with 10 bases between the two germline ends. CDR1 is SGHAT, CDR2 FQNNGV, per germline. The CDR3 sequence: CASSLKGAYTEAFF. The CDR3 bases are TGTGCCAGCAGCTTAAAGGGCGCCTACACTGAAGCTTTCTTT.

In nucleotides, the CDR3 is TGTGCCAGCAGTTTTATCAATTCTGCCTACGAGCAGTACTTC. It encodes CASSFINSAYEQYF. The chain employs TRBV28 and TRBJ2-7, with no clear D. The germline gives CDR1 MDHEN, CDR2 SYDVKM. The V gene lost 3 bases and the J gene lost 2 bases, with 11 bases spanning the gap. The CDR3 sequence is 14 residues long.